This T cell receptor beta chain is from a study of OX40 agonist ivuxolimab in advanced cancers. Study context: Partial responses were seen in three patients, one with hepatocellular carcinoma and two with cutaneous melanoma.

V lost 0 bases to trimming and J lost 3 bases, with 7 bases between them. The CDR3 loop spans 14 amino acids. Germline values: CDR1 SGDLS, CDR2 YYNGEE. Profiled with immunoSEQ multiplex PCR; TCRdb holds only in-frame clones, not every one. The sample records roughly 73,000 clones, roughly 84% being singletons. Material: CD4+ or CD8+ T cells sorted from blood, obtained in a trial of the OX40 agonist ivuxolimab. This chain joins TRBV9 and TRBJ2-1; D is uncertain. This receptor was identified in an adult with an advanced solid tumor such as melanoma, head and neck, liver or kidney cancer. The CDR3 loop reads CASSVATVYNEQFF. Written as DNA, the CDR3 is TGTGCCAGCAGCGTAGCGACGGTCTACAATGAGCAGTTCTTC.